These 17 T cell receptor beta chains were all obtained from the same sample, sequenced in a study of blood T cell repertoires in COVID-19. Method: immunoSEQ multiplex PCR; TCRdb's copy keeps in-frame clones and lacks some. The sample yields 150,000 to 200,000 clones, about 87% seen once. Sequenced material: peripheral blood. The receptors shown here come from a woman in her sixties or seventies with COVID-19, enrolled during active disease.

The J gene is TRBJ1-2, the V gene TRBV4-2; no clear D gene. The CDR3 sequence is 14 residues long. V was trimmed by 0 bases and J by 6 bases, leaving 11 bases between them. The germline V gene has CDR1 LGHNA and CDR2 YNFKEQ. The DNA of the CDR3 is TGTGCCAGCAGCCAAGATCGGCGGAACAATGGCTACACCTTC. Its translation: CASSQDRRNNGYTF.

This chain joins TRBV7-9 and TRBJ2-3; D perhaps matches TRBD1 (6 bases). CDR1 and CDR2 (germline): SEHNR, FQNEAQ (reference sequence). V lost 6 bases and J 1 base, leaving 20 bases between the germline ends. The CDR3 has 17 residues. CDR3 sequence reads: CASRSAPRGGRTDTQYF. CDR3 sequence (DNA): TGTGCCAGCAGGTCCGCGCCCCGTGGGGGCCGCACAGATACGCAGTATTTT.

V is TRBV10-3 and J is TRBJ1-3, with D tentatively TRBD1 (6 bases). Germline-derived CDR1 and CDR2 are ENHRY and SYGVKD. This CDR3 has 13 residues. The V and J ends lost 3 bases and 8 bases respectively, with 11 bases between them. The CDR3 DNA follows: TGTGCCATCAGTGAACGAAACAGGGACACCATATATTTT. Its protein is CAISERNRDTIYF.

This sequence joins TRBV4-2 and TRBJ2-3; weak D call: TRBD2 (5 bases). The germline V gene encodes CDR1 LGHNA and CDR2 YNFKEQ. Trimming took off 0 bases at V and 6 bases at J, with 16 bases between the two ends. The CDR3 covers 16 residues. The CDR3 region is CASSQEDRGNVDTQYF. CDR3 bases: TGTGCCAGCAGCCAAGAGGATCGGGGTAATGTGGATACGCAGTATTTT.

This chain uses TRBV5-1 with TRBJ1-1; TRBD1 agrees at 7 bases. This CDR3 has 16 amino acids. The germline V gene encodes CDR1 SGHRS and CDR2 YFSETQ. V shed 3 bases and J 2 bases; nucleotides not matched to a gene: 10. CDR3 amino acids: CASSSGLRGRNTEAFF. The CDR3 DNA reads TGCGCCAGCAGCTCCGGTTTGAGGGGGCGAAACACTGAAGCTTTCTTT. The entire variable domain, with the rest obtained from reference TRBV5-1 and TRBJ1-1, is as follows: KAGVTQTPRYLIKTRGQQVTLSCSPISGHRSVSWYQQTPGQGLQFLFEYFSETQRNKGNFPGRFSGRQFSNSRSEMNVSTLELGDSALYLCASSSGLRGRNTEAFFGQGTRLTVV.

The CDR3 spells CASSEAGTGIKLFF. The CDR3 nucleotides read TGTGCCAGCAGTGAAGCGGGGACAGGGATAAAACTGTTTTTT. The V call is TRBV2, the J call TRBJ1-4, with TRBD1 matching over 9 bases. V lost 0 bases and J lost 10; bases outside the gene matches: 3. The CDR3 spans 14 residues. Germline V gene data show CDR1 as SNHLY and CDR2 as FYNNEI.

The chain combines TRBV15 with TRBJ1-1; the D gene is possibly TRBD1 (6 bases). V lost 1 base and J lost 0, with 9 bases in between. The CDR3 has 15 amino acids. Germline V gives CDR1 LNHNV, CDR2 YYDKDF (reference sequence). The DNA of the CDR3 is TGTGCCACCAGCAGAGTAGACAGGTTGAACACTGAAGCTTTCTTT. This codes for CATSRVDRLNTEAFF. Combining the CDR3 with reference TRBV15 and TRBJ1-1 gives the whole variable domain DAMVIQNPRYQVTQFGKPVTLSCSQTLNHNVMYWYQQKSSQAPKLLFHYYDKDFNNEADTPDNFQSRRPNTSFCFLDIRSPGLGDTAMYLCATSRVDRLNTEAFFGQGTRLTVV.

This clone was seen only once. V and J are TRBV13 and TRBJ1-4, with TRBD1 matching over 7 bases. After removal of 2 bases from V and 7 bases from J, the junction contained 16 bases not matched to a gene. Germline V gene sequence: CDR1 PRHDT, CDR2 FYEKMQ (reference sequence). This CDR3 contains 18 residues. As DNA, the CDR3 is TGTGCCAGCAGCTTATTAGACGGTCGGCAGGGGGTCGGTGAAAAACTGTTTTTT. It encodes CASSLLDGRQGVGEKLFF. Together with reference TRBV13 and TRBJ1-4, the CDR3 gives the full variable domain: AAGVIQSPRHLIKEKRETATLKCYPIPRHDTVYWYQQGPGQDPQFLISFYEKMQSDKGSIPDRFSAQQFSDYHSELNMSSLELGDSALYFCASSLLDGRQGVGEKLFFGSGTQLSVL.

CDR3 sequence: CSVDRDTQETQYF. CDR3 DNA: TGCAGCGTAGACCGGGACACACAAGAGACCCAGTACTTC. The V and J genes are TRBV29-1 and TRBJ2-5; possible D gene TRBD1, 6 bases. V shed 6 bases and J shed 2 bases, with 13 bases lying between them. There are 13 residues in the CDR3. Germline loops: CDR1 SQVTM, CDR2 ANQGSEA.

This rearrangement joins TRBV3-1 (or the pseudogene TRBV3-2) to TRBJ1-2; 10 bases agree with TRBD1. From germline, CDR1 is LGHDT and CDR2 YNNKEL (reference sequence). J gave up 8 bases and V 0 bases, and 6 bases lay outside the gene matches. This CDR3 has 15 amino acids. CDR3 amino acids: CASSQDDRGRPGYTF. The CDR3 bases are TGTGCCAGCAGCCAAGATGACAGGGGGCGGCCCGGCTACACCTTC.

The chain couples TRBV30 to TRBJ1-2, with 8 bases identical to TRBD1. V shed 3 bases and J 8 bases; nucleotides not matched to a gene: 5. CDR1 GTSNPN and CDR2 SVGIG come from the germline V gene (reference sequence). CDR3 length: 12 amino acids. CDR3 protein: CAWSRDRSGYTF. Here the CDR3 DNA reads TGTGCCTGGAGCCGGGACAGGAGCGGCTACACCTTC.

The chain's CDR3 is CASSFGQGEGNTIYF. CDR3 bases: TGTGCCAGCAGCTTCGGACAGGGGGAAGGAAACACCATATATTTT. V and J are TRBV7-9 and TRBJ1-3; 10 positions match TRBD1. The CDR3 runs to 15 residues. V shed 3 bases and J 4 bases; nucleotides not matched to a gene: 3. Germline CDR1 reads SEHNR; CDR2 reads FQNEAQ (reference sequence).

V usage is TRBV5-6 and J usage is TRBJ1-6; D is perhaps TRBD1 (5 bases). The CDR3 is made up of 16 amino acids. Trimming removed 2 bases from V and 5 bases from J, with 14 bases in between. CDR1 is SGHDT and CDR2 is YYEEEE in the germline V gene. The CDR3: CASSFLSGINNSPLHF. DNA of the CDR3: TGTGCCAGCAGCTTTCTTTCAGGGATTAATAATTCACCCCTCCACTTT.

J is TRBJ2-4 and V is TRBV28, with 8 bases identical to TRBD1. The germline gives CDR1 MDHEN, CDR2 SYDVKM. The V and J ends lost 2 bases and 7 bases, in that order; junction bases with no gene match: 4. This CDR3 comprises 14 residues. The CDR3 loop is CASSLPQGANIQYF. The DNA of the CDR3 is TGTGCCAGCAGTTTACCGCAGGGGGCGAACATTCAGTACTTC.

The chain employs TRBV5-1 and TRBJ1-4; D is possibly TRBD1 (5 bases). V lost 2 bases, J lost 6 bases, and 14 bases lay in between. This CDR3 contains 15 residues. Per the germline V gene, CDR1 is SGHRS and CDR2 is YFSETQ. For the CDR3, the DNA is TGCGCCAGCAGCTTTGGGTGGGGCCCCGATGAAAAACTGTTTTTT. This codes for CASSFGWGPDEKLFF.

The CDR3 sequence is CASSEAQGTGASGNTIYF. DNA for the CDR3: TGTGCCAGCAGTGAAGCGCAAGGGACAGGGGCCTCTGGAAACACCATATATTTT. This chain joins TRBV6-1 and TRBJ1-3; 10 bases are shared with TRBD1. V lost 0 bases, J lost 0 bases, and 5 bases stayed unmatched. CDR3 size: 18 residues. The germline V gene encodes CDR1 MNHNS and CDR2 SASEGT.

CDR3 DNA sequence: TGTGCCAGCTCACTTAGCGGGGGGGCCTACGAGCAGTACTTC. Translating it yields CASSLSGGAYEQYF. V is TRBV18 and J is TRBJ2-7; the match to TRBD2 covers 11 bases. Per the germline V gene, CDR1 is KGHSH and CDR2 is LQKENI. The CDR3 spans 14 residues. V trimming: 4 bases; J trimming: 2 bases; junction bases outside the gene matches: 1. The full variable domain, with the rest looked up from reference TRBV18 and TRBJ2-7, is NAGVMQNPRHLVRRRGQEARLRCSPMKGHSHVYWYRQLPEEGLKFMVYLQKENIIDESGMPKERFSAEFPKEGPSILRIQQVVRGDSAAYFCASSLSGGAYEQYFGPGTRLTVT.